A single sample gave rise to the 12 T cell receptor beta chains below, sequenced in a study of CD8 T cells in ankylosing spondylitis. TCRdb processed the 5' RACE reads anew with MiXCR; each CDR3 protein has one entry. The table shows 200,000 to 300,000 distinct CDR3 sequences, with under 8.5% occurring only once. Sequenced material: blood, either unsorted or a sorted T cell fraction (not recorded which). The receptors stem from a female donor with ankylosing spondylitis or in good health (not recorded which).

This chain connects TRBV7-3 to TRBJ1-1; 9 bases line up with TRBD1. This CDR3 region has 14 residues. Per the germline V gene, CDR1 is SGHTA and CDR2 is FQGTGA. V shed 5 bases and J 5 bases; nucleotides not matched to a gene: 6. CDR3 DNA sequence: TGTGCCAGCAGCAACAGGGGGCGCGGGACTGAAGCTTTCTTT. Translation: CASSNRGRGTEAFF.

The sample holds many counts of this clonotype. The chain joins TRBV12-3 or TRBV12-4 to TRBJ2-1; 13 bases fit TRBD2. V lost 6 bases and J lost 7; bases outside the gene matches: 6. The CDR3 spans 15 residues. CDR3 nucleotides: TGTGCCAGCAGCCTACTAGCGGGAGGGCCTAATGAGCAGTTCTTC. Amino acids: CASSLLAGGPNEQFF.

This clonotype was recorded many times. This chain uses TRBV4-3 with TRBJ1-3; the D gene is possibly TRBD1 (6 bases). The CDR3 has 15 residues. Germline assignment: CDR1 LGHNA and CDR2 YSLEER. V lost 4 bases, J lost 1 base, and 11 bases lay in between. The CDR3 region has the DNA TGCGCCAGCAGCCCTCAGGACAGTTCTGGAAACACCATATATTTT. This codes for CASSPQDSSGNTIYF.

The chain carries TRBV18 and TRBJ2-5, with D uncertain. CDR1 is KGHSH, CDR2 LQKENI, per germline. The CDR3 is made up of 13 amino acids. V lost 0 bases, J lost 0 bases, and 2 bases lay in between. The CDR3 DNA is TGTGCCAGCTCACCACCGAACCAAGAGACCCAGTACTTC. This translates into CASSPPNQETQYF.

Ten or more counts support this clonotype. This chain connects TRBV5-1 to TRBJ2-7, with D hard to call. Germline assignment: CDR1 SGHRS and CDR2 YFSETQ. The V end was cut by 0 bases, the J end by 6 bases, with 16 bases between. CDR3 length: 15 residues. CDR3 region: CASSLVGEPKGEQYF. The CDR3 DNA reads as TGCGCCAGCAGCTTGGTTGGAGAGCCGAAAGGCGAGCAGTACTTC. Drawing the rest from reference TRBV5-1 and TRBJ2-7, the complete variable domain is KAGVTQTPRYLIKTRGQQVTLSCSPISGHRSVSWYQQTPGQGLQFLFEYFSETQRNKGNFPGRFSGRQFSNSRSEMNVSTLELGDSALYLCASSLVGEPKGEQYFGPGTRLTVT.

This clonotype was seen ten or more times. The V gene is TRBV6-2 or TRBV6-3, the J gene TRBJ1-2; 7 bases map to TRBD1. The V gene's germline CDR1 is MNHEY and CDR2 SVGEGT. V lost 8 bases to trimming and J lost 7 bases; unmatched junction nucleotides: 7. The CDR3 has 12 residues. CDR3 DNA sequence: TGTGCCAGCGCCAGGGGGATGTTTGGCTACACCTTC. Amino acid sequence: CASARGMFGYTF.

This clonotype has at least ten counts. The rearrangement links TRBV29-1 to TRBJ2-5; the D is unclear. V lost 7 bases and J 4 bases, leaving 16 bases between the germline ends. This CDR3 spans 13 amino acids. Germline CDR1 reads SQVTM; CDR2 reads ANQGSEA. CDR3 in DNA: TGCAGCGGGGGTCGAAGGGTTGGAGAGACCCAGTACTTC. Its translation: CSGGRRVGETQYF.

At least ten counts were recorded for this clonotype. The chain links TRBV7-2 to TRBJ2-2, with D unclear. This CDR3 is 15 amino acids long. The germline V gene encodes CDR1 SGHTA and CDR2 FQGNSA. The V gene lost 1 base and the J gene lost 0 bases, with 6 bases spanning the gap. The CDR3 spells CASSLGGTNTGELFF. Here the CDR3 DNA reads TGTGCCAGCAGCTTAGGGGGAACGAACACCGGGGAGCTGTTTTTT. The full variable domain, in which reference TRBV7-2 and TRBJ2-2 provide the parts outside the CDR3, is GAGVSQSPSNKVTEKGKDVELRCDPISGHTALYWYRQSLGQGLEFLIYFQGNSAPDKSGLPSDRFSAERTGGSVSTLTIQRTQQEDSAVYLCASSLGGTNTGELFFGEGSRLTVL.

This chain uses TRBV7-2 with TRBJ2-1; TRBD2 might be the D (5 bases). Between the trimmed V and J ends, which lost 2 bases and 1 base, there was a span of 9 bases. The CDR3 contains 15 residues. Germline CDR1 SGHTA, CDR2 FQGNSA. CDR3 region: CASSLRGQSYNEQFF. Here the CDR3 DNA reads TGTGCCAGCAGCTTACGGGGTCAATCCTACAATGAGCAGTTCTTC.

This clonotype has just a few counts. A much larger clone differs from this one at a single base, so this may be a read error. The CDR3 DNA reads TGCAGTGCCCCCGGGCAGGCCAACACTGAAGCTTTCTTT. Amino acids: CSAPGQANTEAFF. The rearrangement links TRBV20-1 to TRBJ1-1; D call uncertain. This CDR3 contains 13 residues. Trimming left V 6 bases short and J 2 bases short, with 13 bases between. The germline gives CDR1 DFQATT, CDR2 SNEGSKA (reference sequence).

The sample holds many counts of this clonotype. This rearrangement joins TRBV20-1 to TRBJ1-2; D gene ambiguous. Germline V gene lookup returns CDR1 DFQATT and CDR2 SNEGSKA (reference sequence). The ends were cut back, 6 bases at V and 6 bases at J, with 14 bases in the middle. CDR3 length: 12 amino acids. CDR3 nucleotide sequence: TGCAGTGCCTTTACGGGCCCCAATGGCTACACCTTC. It specifies CSAFTGPNGYTF.

This clonotype was counted at least ten times. The chain recombines TRBV19 with TRBJ1-5; maybe TRBD1 (6 bases). This CDR3 region has 14 residues. Germline V gene lookup returns CDR1 LNHDA and CDR2 SQIVND (reference sequence). V shed 3 bases and J shed 5 bases, with 11 bases lying between them. This chain's CDR3 is CASSMRDTDQPQHF. The DNA of the CDR3 is TGTGCCAGTAGTATGAGGGACACGGATCAGCCCCAGCATTTT.